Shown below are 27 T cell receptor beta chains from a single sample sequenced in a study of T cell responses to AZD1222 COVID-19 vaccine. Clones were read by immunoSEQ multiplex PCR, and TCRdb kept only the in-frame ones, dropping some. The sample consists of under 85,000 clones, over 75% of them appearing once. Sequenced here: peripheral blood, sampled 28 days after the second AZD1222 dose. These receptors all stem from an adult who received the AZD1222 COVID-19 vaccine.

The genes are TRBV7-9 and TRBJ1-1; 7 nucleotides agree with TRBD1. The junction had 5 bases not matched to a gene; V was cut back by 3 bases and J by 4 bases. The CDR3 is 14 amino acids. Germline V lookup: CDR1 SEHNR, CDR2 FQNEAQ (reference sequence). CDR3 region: CASSFGQGGTEAFF. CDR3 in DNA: TGTGCCAGCAGCTTTGGGCAGGGGGGCACTGAAGCTTTCTTT.

In nucleotides, the CDR3 is TGTGCCAGCAGTTTATCCAGGGGCTATGGCTACACCTTC. The encoded protein is CASSLSRGYGYTF. This sequence joins TRBV27 and TRBJ1-2; D may be TRBD1 (6 bases). In germline, CDR1 is MNHEY, CDR2 SMNVEV (reference sequence). The CDR3 spans 13 residues. The V end was cut by 0 bases, the J end by 4 bases, with 6 bases between.

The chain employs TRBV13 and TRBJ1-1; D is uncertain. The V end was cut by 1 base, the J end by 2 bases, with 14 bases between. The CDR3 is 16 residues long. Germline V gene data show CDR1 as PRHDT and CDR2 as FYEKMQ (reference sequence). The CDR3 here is CASSLDYRKGNTEAFF. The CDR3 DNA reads TGTGCCAGCAGCTTAGATTATCGGAAGGGAAACACTGAAGCTTTCTTT.

The CDR3 region is CASTLLSGTDTQYF. CDR3 coding DNA: TGTGCCAGCACCCTACTCTCCGGCACAGATACGCAGTATTTT. The rearrangement joins TRBV11-2 to TRBJ2-3; unclear D gene. The germline V gene encodes CDR1 SGHAT and CDR2 FQNNGV. The V gene lost 7 bases and the J gene lost 1 base, with 12 bases spanning the gap. The CDR3 spans 14 residues.

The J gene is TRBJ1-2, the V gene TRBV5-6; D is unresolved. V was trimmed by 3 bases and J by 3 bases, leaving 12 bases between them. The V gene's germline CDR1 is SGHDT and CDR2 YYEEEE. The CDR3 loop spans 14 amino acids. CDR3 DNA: TGTGCCAGCAGCTCTTCCAAGGATGACTATGGCTACACCTTC. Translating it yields CASSSSKDDYGYTF.

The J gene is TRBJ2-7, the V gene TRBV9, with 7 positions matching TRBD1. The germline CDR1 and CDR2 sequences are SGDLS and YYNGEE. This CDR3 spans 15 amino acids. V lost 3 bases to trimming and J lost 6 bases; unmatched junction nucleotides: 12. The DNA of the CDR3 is TGTGCCAGCAGCGCCCGACAGGGATCCCGGAGCGAGCAGTACTTC. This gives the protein CASSARQGSRSEQYF.

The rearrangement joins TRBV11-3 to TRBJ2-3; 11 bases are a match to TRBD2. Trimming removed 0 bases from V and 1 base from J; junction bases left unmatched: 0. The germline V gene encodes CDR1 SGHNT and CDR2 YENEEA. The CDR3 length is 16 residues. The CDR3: CASSLELAGGTDTQYF. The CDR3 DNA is TGTGCCAGCAGCTTAGAACTAGCGGGAGGCACAGATACGCAGTATTTT.

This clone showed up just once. CDR3 nucleotide sequence: TGCGCCAGCAGCTTAAGACACCCTAATGAAAAACTGTTTTTT. Translated, it gives CASSLRHPNEKLFF. The chain is built from TRBV5-1 and TRBJ1-4, with unresolved D. This CDR3 comprises 14 residues. V lost 2 bases, J lost 3 bases, and 8 bases lay in between. Germline V CDR1 and CDR2: SGHRS, YFSETQ.

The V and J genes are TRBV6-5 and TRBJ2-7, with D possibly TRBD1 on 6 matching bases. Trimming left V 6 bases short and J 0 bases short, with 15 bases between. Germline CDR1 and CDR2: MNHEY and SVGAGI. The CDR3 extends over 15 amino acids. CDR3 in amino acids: CASRKAGVGSYEQYF. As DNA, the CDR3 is TGTGCCAGCAGAAAAGCAGGGGTGGGCTCCTACGAGCAGTACTTC.

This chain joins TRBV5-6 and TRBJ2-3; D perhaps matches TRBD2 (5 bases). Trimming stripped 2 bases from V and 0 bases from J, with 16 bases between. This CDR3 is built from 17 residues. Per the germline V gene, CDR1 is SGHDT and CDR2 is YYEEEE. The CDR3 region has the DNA TGTGCCAGCAGCTTTGTCCACGCGGGTGCTAGCACAGATACGCAGTATTTT. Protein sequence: CASSFVHAGASTDTQYF.

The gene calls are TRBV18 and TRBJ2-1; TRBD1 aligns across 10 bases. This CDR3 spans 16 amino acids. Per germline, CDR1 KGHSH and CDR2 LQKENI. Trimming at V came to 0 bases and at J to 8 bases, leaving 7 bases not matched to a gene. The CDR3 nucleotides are TGTGCCAGCTCACCACCGTCCGGACAGGGGGTCGATGAGCAGTTCTTC. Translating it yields CASSPPSGQGVDEQFF.

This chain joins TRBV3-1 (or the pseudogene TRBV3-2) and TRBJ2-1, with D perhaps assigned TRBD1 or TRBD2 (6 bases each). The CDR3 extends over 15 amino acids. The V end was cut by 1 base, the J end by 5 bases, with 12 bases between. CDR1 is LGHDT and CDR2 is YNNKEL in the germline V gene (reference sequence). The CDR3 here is CASSQGRGPHNEQFF. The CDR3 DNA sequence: TGTGCCAGCAGCCAAGGTCGGGGGCCCCACAATGAGCAGTTCTTC.

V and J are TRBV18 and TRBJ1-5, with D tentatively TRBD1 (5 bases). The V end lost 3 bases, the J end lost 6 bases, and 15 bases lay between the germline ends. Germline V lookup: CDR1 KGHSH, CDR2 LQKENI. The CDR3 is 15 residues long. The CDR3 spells CASSPRQGDTQPQHF. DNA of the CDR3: TGTGCCAGCTCACCGAGGCAGGGAGACACTCAGCCCCAGCATTTT.

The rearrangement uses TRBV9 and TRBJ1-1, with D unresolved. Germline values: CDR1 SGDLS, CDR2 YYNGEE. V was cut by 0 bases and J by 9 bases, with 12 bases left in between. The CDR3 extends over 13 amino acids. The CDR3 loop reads CASSVAADGKAFF. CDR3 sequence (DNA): TGTGCCAGCAGCGTAGCAGCGGACGGGAAAGCTTTCTTT.

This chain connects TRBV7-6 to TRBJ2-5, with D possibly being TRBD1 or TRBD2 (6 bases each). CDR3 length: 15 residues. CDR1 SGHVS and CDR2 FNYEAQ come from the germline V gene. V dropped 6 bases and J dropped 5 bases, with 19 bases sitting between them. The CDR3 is CASSIRGASWETQYF. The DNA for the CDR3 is TGTGCCAGCAGTATAAGGGGGGCAAGTTGGGAGACCCAGTACTTC.

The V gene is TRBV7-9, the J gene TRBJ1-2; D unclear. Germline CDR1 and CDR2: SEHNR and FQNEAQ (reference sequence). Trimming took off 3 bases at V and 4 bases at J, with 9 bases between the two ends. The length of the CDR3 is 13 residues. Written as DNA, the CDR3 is TGTGCCAGCAGCTTCGAGGGCAGCTATGGCTACACCTTC. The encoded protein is CASSFEGSYGYTF.

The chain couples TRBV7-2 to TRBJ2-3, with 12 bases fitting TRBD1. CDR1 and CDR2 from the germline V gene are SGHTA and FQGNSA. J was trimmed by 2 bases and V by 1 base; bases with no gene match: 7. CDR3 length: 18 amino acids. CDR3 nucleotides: TGTGCCAGCAGCTTAGTCGGGACAGGGGGCGGCTACACAGATACGCAGTATTTT. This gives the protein CASSLVGTGGGYTDTQYF.

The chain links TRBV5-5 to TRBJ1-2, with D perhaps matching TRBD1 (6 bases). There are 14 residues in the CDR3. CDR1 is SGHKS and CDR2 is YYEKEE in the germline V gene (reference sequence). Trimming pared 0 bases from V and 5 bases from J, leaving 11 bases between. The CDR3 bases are TGTGCCAGCAGCTTGGGGACAGTGCTATATGGCTACACCTTC. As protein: CASSLGTVLYGYTF.

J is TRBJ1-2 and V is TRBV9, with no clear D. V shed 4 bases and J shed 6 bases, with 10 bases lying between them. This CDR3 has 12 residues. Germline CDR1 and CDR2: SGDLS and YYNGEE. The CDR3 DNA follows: TGTGCCAGCAGCTCAGGACTGCATGGCTACACCTTC. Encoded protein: CASSSGLHGYTF. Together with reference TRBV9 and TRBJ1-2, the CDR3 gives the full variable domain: DSGVTQTPKHLITATGQRVTLRCSPRSGDLSVYWYQQSLDQGLQFLIQYYNGEERAKGNILERFSAQQFPDLHSELNLSSLELGDSALYFCASSSGLHGYTFGSGTRLTVV.

The chain's CDR3 is CASSPSTEQSEAFF. The CDR3 DNA reads TGTGCCAGCAGCCCTTCGACGGAACAGAGTGAAGCTTTCTTT. The chain is built from TRBV7-3 and TRBJ1-1; the D is unclear. The V gene's germline CDR1 is SGHTA and CDR2 FQGTGA. V was clipped by 5 bases and J by 7 bases, with 17 bases between them. The CDR3 length is 14 residues.

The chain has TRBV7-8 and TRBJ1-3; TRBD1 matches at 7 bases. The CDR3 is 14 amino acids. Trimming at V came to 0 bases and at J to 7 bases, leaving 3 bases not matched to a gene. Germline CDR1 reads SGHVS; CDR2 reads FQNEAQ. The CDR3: CASSLAGTENTIYF. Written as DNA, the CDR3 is TGTGCCAGCAGCTTAGCTGGGACAGAGAACACCATATATTTT.

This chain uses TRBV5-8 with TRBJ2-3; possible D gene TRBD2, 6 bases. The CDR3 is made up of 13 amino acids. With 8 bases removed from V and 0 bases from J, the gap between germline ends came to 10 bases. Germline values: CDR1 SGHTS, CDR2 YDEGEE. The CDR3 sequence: CASVRGSTDTQYF. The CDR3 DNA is TGTGCCAGTGTGCGGGGTAGCACAGATACGCAGTATTTT.

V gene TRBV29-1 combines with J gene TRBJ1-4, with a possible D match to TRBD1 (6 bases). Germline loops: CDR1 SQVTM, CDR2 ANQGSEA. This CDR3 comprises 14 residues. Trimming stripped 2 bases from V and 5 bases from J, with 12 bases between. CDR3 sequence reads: CSVEMGAPNEKLFF. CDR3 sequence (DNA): TGCAGCGTTGAAATGGGGGCCCCCAATGAAAAACTGTTTTTT.

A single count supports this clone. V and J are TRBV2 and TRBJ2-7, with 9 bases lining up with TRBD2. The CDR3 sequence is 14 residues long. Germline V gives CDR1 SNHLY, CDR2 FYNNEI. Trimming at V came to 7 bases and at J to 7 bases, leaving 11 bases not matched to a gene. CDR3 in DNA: TGTGCCAGCACTGAGCGGGGGGCCAGGGGGGAGCAGTACTTC. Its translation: CASTERGARGEQYF.

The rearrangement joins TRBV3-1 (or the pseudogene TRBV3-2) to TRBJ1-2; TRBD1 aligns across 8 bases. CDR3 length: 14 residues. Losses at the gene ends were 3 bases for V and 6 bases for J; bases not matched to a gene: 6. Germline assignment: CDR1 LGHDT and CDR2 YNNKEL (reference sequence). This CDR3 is CASSHLTGEDGYTF. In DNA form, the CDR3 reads TGTGCCAGCAGCCACCTGACAGGGGAGGATGGCTACACCTTC.

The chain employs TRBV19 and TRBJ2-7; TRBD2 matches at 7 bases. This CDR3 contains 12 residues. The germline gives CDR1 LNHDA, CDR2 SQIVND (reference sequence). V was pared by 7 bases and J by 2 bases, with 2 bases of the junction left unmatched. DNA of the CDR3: TGTGCCAGTATGGGGGGGACCTACGAGCAGTACTTC. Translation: CASMGGTYEQYF.

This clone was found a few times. The DNA of the CDR3 is TGTGCCAGCAGGCTGGCCAGCTACAACGAGCAGTACTTC. This codes for CASRLASYNEQYF. V and J are TRBV12-3 or TRBV12-4 and TRBJ2-7; no clear D. This CDR3 is 13 amino acids long. Deletions cut 6 bases from V and 5 bases from J, with 14 bases between.